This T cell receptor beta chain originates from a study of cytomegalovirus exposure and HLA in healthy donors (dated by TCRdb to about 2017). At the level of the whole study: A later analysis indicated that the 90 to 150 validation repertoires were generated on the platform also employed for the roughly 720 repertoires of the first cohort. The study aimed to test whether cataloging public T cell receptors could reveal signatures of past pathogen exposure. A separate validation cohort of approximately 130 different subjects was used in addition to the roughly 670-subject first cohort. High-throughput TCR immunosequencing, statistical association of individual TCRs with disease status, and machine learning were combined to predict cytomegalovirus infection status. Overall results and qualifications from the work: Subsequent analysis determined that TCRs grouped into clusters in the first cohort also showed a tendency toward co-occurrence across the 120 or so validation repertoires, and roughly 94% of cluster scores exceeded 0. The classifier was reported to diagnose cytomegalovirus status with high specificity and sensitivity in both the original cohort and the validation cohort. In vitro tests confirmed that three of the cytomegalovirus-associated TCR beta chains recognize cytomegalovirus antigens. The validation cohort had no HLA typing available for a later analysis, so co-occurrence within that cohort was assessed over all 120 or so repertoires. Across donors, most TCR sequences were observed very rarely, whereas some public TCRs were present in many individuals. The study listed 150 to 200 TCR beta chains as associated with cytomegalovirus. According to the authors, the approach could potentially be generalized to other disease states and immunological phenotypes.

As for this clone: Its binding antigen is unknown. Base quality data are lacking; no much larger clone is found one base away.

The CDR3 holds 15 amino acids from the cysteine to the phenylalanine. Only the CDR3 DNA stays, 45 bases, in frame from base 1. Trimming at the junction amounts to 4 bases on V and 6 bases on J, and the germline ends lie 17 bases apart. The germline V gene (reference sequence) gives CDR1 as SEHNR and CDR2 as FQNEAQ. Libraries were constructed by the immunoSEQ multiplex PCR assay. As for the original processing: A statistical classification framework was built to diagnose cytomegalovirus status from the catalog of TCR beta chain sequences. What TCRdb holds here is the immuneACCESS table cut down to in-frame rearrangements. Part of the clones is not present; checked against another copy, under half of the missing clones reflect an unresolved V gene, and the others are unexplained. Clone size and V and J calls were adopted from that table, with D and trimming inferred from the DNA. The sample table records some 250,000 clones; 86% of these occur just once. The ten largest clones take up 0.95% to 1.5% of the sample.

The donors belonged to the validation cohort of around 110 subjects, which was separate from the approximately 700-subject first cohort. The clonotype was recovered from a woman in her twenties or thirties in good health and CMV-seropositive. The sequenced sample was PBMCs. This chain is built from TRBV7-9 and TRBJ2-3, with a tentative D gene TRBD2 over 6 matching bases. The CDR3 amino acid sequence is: CASSSIAEVVDTQYF. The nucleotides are TGTGCCAGCAGCTCGATAGCGGAAGTCGTGGATACGCAGTATTTT.